The source of this T cell receptor beta chain is a study of neurological immune-mediated disorders. TCRdb used MiXCR to reprocess the 5' RACE reads, holding one entry per CDR3 protein. The sample records 20,000 to 25,000 distinct CDR3 sequences, about 15% being singletons. The table lists this clonotype with many counts. The CDR3 has 11 residues. The germline gives CDR1 SGHDT, CDR2 YYEEEE. The V end was cut by 0 bases, the J end by 10 bases, with 7 bases between. The clonotype originates from a female donor with HTLV-1-associated myelopathy (HAM/TSP). Sequencing input: PBMCs. The J gene is TRBJ1-1, the V gene TRBV5-6, with unresolved D. CDR3 nucleotide sequence: TGTGCCAGCAGCTTGGACTCCAGAGCTTTCTTT. As protein: CASSLDSRAFF. The whole variable domain, filled in from reference TRBV5-6 and TRBJ1-1, reads DAGVTQSPTHLIKTRGQQVTLRCSPKSGHDTVSWYQQALGQGPQFIFQYYEEEERQRGNFPDRFSGHQFPNYSSELNVNALLLGDSALYLCASSLDSRAFFGQGTRLTVV.